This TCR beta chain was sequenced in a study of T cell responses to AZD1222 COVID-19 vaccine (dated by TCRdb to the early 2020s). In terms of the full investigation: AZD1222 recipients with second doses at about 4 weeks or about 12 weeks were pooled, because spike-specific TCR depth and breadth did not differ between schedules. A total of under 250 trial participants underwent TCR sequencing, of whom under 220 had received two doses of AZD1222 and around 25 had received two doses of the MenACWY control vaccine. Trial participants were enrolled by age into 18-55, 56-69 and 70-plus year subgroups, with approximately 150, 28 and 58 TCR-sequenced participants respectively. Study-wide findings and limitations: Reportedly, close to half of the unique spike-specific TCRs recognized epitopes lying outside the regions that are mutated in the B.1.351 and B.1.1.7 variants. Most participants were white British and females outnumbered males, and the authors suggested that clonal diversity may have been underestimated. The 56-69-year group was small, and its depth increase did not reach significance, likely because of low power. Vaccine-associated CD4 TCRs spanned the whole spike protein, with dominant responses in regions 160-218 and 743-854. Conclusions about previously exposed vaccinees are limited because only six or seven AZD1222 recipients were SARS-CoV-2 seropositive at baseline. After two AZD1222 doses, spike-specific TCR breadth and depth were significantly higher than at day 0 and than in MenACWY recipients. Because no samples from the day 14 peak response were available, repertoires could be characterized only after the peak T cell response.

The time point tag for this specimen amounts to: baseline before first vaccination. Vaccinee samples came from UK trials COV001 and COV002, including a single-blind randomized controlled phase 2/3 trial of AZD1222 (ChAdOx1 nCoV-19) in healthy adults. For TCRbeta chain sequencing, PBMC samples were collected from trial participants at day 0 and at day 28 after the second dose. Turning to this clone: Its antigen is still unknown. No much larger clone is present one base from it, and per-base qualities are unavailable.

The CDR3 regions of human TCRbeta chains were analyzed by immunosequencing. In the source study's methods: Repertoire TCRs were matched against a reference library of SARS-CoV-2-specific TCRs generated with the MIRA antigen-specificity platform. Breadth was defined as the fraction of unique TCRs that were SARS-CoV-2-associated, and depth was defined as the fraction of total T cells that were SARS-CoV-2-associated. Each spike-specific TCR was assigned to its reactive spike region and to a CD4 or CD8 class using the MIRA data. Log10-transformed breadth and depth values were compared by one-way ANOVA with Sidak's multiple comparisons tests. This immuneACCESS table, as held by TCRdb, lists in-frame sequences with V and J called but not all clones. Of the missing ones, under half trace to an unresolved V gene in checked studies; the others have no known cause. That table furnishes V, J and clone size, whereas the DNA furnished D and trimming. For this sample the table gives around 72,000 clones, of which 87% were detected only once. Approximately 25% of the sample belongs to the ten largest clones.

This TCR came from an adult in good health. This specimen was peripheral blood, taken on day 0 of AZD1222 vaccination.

The DNA sequence is given as TGTGCCAGCAGCTTAATGGGCCCCAGTGAGGGAGAGACCCAGTACTTC. It translates as CASSLMGPSEGETQYF. The chain was built from TRBV7-6 and TRBJ2-5; matching of 5 bases hints at TRBD2 as the D gene. The CDR3, cysteine through phenylalanine, is 16 amino acids long. Only CDR3 DNA remains: 48 bases, in frame from the first base. Looking up the germline V gene yields CDR1 SGHVS and CDR2 FNYEAQ. V is reduced by 2 bases and J by 4 bases, leaving a spacing of 17 bases between them.